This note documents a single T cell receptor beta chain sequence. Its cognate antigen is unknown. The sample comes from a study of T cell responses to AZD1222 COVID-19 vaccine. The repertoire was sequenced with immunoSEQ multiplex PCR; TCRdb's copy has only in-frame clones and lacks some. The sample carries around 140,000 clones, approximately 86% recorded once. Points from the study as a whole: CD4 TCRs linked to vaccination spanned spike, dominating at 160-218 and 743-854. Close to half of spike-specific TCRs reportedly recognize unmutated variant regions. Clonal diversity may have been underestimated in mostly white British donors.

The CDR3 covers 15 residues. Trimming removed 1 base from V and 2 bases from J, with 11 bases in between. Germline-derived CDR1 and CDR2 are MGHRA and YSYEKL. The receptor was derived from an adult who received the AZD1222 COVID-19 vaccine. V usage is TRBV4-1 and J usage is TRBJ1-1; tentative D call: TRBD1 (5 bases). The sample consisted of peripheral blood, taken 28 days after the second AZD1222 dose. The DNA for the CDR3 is TGCGCCAGCAGCCAAGCGGGGGGGACCAACACTGAAGCTTTCTTT. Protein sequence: CASSQAGGTNTEAFF.